Shown below are 24 T cell receptor beta chains from a single sample sequenced in a study of T-cell reconstitution after alpha-beta-depleted transplantation in children. Preparation of the TCRbeta library was carried out with unique molecular identifiers. MiXCR was run by TCRdb on the PCR reads, yielding one entry per CDR3 protein. The table has some 300,000 distinct CDR3 sequences, about a tenth seen once. The starting material was PBMCs, obtained before TCRalphabeta/CD19-depleted stem cell transplant. Receptor source: a boy younger than two with acute myeloid leukemia, due to receive a stem cell transplant.

This clonotype was picked up many times. V usage is TRBV28 and J usage is TRBJ1-1; D not resolved. Germline V CDR1 and CDR2: MDHEN, SYDVKM. V was clipped by 5 bases and J by 0 bases, with 13 bases between them. This CDR3 has 15 residues. The CDR3 is CASSNPWRVNTEAFF. The CDR3 coding sequence is TGTGCCAGCAGTAATCCGTGGAGGGTGAACACTGAAGCTTTCTTT.

This clonotype was observed many times. This chain joins TRBV7-2 and TRBJ2-3; D gene unclear. Looked up from germline, CDR1 is SGHTA and CDR2 is FQGNSA. This CDR3 has 12 amino acids. V lost 2 bases and J 4 bases, leaving 4 bases between the germline ends. The CDR3 DNA sequence: TGTGCCAGCAGCTTACTATCAGATACGCAGTATTTT. It yields the protein CASSLLSDTQYF.

This clonotype was seen ten or more times. V usage is TRBV28 and J usage is TRBJ1-4; 7 positions match TRBD1. There are 15 residues in the CDR3. The germline V gene encodes CDR1 MDHEN and CDR2 SYDVKM. V shed 3 bases and J 5 bases; nucleotides not matched to a gene: 6. The CDR3 bases are TGTGCCAGCAGTTTGTCAGGGGGTCCCAATGAAAAACTGTTTTTT. Translating it yields CASSLSGGPNEKLFF.

The V gene is TRBV6-1, the J gene TRBJ1-4; D is possibly TRBD1 (5 bases). From germline, CDR1 is MNHNS and CDR2 SASEGT. The germline V and J ends were trimmed by 6 bases and 4 bases, with 15 bases remaining between them. The CDR3 consists of 15 residues. The CDR3 DNA reads TGTGCCAGCAGCCTAACGGTGGGGGGTAATGAAAAACTGTTTTTT. Translated, it gives CASSLTVGGNEKLFF.

In its sample, this clonotype was seen many times. The chain carries TRBV6-5 and TRBJ2-4, with D possibly being TRBD1 (5 bases). Per germline, CDR1 MNHEY and CDR2 SVGAGI. This CDR3 region has 16 residues. Trimming left V 4 bases short and J 0 bases short, with 13 bases between. The CDR3 nucleotides read TGTGCCAGCAGTTCCCTAGGGGATGGAGCCAAAAACATTCAGTACTTC. Its translation is CASSSLGDGAKNIQYF.

There are a few counts of this clonotype. The chain links TRBV5-1 to TRBJ2-1; no firm D call. Trimming took 4 bases from V and 5 from J, leaving 13 bases between them. The CDR3 loop spans 14 amino acids. Germline values: CDR1 SGHRS, CDR2 YFSETQ. In DNA form, the CDR3 reads TGCGCCAGCAGCCGACTGCGGCCGCACAATGAGCAGTTCTTC. Residues: CASSRLRPHNEQFF.

This clonotype was picked up a small number of times. The chain carries TRBV15 and TRBJ2-3, with 7 bases identical to TRBD1. V trimming: 3 bases; J trimming: 1 base; junction bases outside the gene matches: 4. The CDR3 is made up of 15 amino acids. The germline V gene has CDR1 LNHNV and CDR2 YYDKDF (reference sequence). The CDR3 sequence: CATSRRQGGTDTQYF. In nucleotides, the CDR3 is TGTGCCACCAGCAGGAGACAGGGTGGCACAGATACGCAGTATTTT.

The sample holds many counts of this clonotype. The chain is built from TRBV12-3 or TRBV12-4 and TRBJ1-6; D not certain. This CDR3 comprises 14 residues. Trimming left V 2 bases short and J 8 bases short, with 10 bases between. The CDR3 here is CASSLIEGDSPLHF. CDR3 in DNA: TGTGCCAGCAGTTTAATAGAGGGAGATTCACCCCTCCACTTT.

There are a few counts of this clonotype. The chain uses TRBV12-5 and TRBJ1-3, with D perhaps matching TRBD1 (6 bases). Germline values: CDR1 LGHNT, CDR2 FRNRAP. This CDR3 contains 16 residues. V lost 0 bases to trimming and J lost 4 bases, with 13 bases between them. The chain's CDR3 is CASGLVTAGVGNTIYF. The CDR3 region has the DNA TGTGCTAGTGGTTTGGTAACGGCAGGGGTCGGAAACACCATATATTTT.

In its sample, this clonotype was seen a few times. The chain joins TRBV20-1 to TRBJ2-1; TRBD1 might be the D (6 bases). Per germline, CDR1 DFQATT and CDR2 SNEGSKA (reference sequence). V was pared by 6 bases and J by 0 bases, with 12 bases between. CDR3 length equals 14 residues. The CDR3 protein is CSATDSSSYNEQFF. CDR3 nucleotide sequence: TGCAGTGCCACGGACAGCAGCTCCTACAATGAGCAGTTCTTC.

In this sample, this clonotype turned up many times. This chain uses TRBV20-1 with TRBJ2-1, with 8 nucleotides matching TRBD2. V was clipped by 6 bases and J by 4 bases; unmatched bases: 14. CDR1 is DFQATT and CDR2 is SNEGSKA in the germline V gene (reference sequence). The CDR3 is 16 residues long. The CDR3 loop reads CSAPGASGPLYNEQFF. As DNA, the CDR3 is TGCAGTGCCCCCGGGGCTAGCGGGCCCCTTTACAATGAGCAGTTCTTC.

This clonotype occurred many times. The chain is built from TRBV20-1 and TRBJ2-5; possibly TRBD1 or TRBD2 for D (6 bases each). The CDR3 loop spans 16 amino acids. V lost 3 bases and J 2 bases, leaving 19 bases between the germline ends. Germline V lookup: CDR1 DFQATT, CDR2 SNEGSKA (reference sequence). The CDR3 nucleotides are TGCAGTGCTAGTGGAGCGTGGGGGGCCCCACAAGAGACCCAGTACTTC. This gives the protein CSASGAWGAPQETQYF.

This clonotype was found many times. The chain is built from TRBV12-3 or TRBV12-4 and TRBJ2-1, with D maybe TRBD2 (6 bases). The length of the CDR3 is 13 residues. V dropped 4 bases and J dropped 7 bases, with 11 bases sitting between them. The CDR3 DNA follows: TGTGCCAGCAGTTGGGGGGAGCCGAATGAGCAGTTCTTC. It is translated as CASSWGEPNEQFF.

V and J are TRBV19 and TRBJ2-1; 8 bases align to TRBD2. CDR1 is LNHDA and CDR2 is SQIVND in the germline V gene (reference sequence). This CDR3 comprises 13 residues. The V and J ends lost 5 bases and 9 bases, in that order; junction bases with no gene match: 6. The CDR3 protein is CASSRSGGSEQFF. The CDR3 DNA reads TGTGCCAGTAGTCGAAGCGGGGGAAGTGAGCAGTTCTTC.

For this clonotype: A much larger clone sits a single nucleotide away, making a read error possible. The chain joins TRBV7-3 to TRBJ2-3; possibly TRBD1 for D (5 bases). The length of the CDR3 is 16 residues. The germline CDR1 and CDR2 sequences are SGHTA and FQGTGA. This CDR3 reads CASSLKGRAYTDTPYF. The CDR3 nucleotides read TGTGCCAGCAGCTTAAAAGGCAGGGCGTACACAGATACGCCGTATTTT.

This clonotype appeared a few times. This rearrangement joins TRBV20-1 to TRBJ1-5; D gene ambiguous. Germline V gene data show CDR1 as DFQATT and CDR2 as SNEGSKA (reference sequence). V was clipped by 6 bases and J by 0 bases, with 15 bases between them. CDR3 length: 15 amino acids. The CDR3 bases are TGCAGTGCCCTTTCGATCTTTGGTAGCAATCAGCCCCAGCATTTT. It is translated as CSALSIFGSNQPQHF.

This clonotype was counted a few times. V is TRBV16 and J is TRBJ2-1, with TRBD2 matching over 7 bases. The germline gives CDR1 KGHSY, CDR2 FQNENV. J lost 4 bases, V lost 0 bases, and 6 bases had no gene match. This CDR3 comprises 16 residues. Here the CDR3 DNA reads TGTGCCAGCAGCCAATCTCGCGGGGGAGTATACAATGAGCAGTTCTTC. Encoded protein: CASSQSRGGVYNEQFF.

This clonotype was observed many times. This chain links TRBV3-1 with TRBJ1-4; maybe TRBD1 (5 bases). Deletions cut 7 bases from V and 6 bases from J, with 18 bases between. The CDR3 is 15 residues long. The germline CDR1 and CDR2 sequences are LGHDT and YNNKEL (reference sequence). CDR3 in DNA: TGTGCCAGCACGGCTCACAGCGGGGGGGATGAAAAACTGTTTTTT. Translation gives CASTAHSGGDEKLFF.

Many counts were recorded for this clonotype. CDR3 sequence: CASSPREGRETQYF. For the CDR3, the DNA is TGTGCCAGCAGTCCCCGTGAGGGCCGGGAGACCCAGTACTTC. This sequence joins TRBV12-3 or TRBV12-4 and TRBJ2-5, with TRBD2 as a possible D gene (5 bases). The CDR3 is 14 amino acids. The V gene lost 5 bases and the J gene lost 5 bases, with 15 bases spanning the gap.

This clonotype was found many times. The chain is built from TRBV28 and TRBJ1-5; 8 positions match TRBD1. The CDR3 is 15 amino acids. V dropped 8 bases and J dropped 3; count of bases not matched to a gene: 9. Germline V lookup: CDR1 MDHEN, CDR2 SYDVKM. The chain's CDR3 is CASASDRGYNQPQHF. CDR3 coding DNA: TGTGCCAGCGCTTCAGACAGGGGATACAATCAGCCCCAGCATTTT.

The rearrangement uses TRBV20-1 and TRBJ2-5; 10 bases agree with TRBD1. V gave up 1 base and J gave up 2 bases; unmatched junction bases: 7. This CDR3 has 16 residues. Germline-derived CDR1 and CDR2 are DFQATT and SNEGSKA (reference sequence). The CDR3: CSARARDRGGQETQYF. In DNA, the CDR3 is TGCAGTGCTAGAGCGCGGGACAGGGGAGGGCAAGAGACCCAGTACTTC.

The rearrangement joins TRBV4-2 to TRBJ2-1; 8 bases are shared with TRBD2. The CDR3 has 17 amino acids. Germline V gives CDR1 LGHNA, CDR2 YNFKEQ. V trimming: 0 bases; J trimming: 5 bases; junction bases outside the gene matches: 9. CDR3 loop: CASSQDPLAGGNNEQFF. The CDR3 bases are TGTGCCAGCAGCCAAGATCCTTTGGCGGGGGGAAACAATGAGCAGTTCTTC.

This clonotype was seen only a few times. J is TRBJ2-2 and V is TRBV12-3 or TRBV12-4; D is perhaps TRBD1 or TRBD2 (5 bases each). Trimming removed 7 bases from V and 6 bases from J, with 24 bases in between. This CDR3 is 17 amino acids long. The CDR3 sequence: CASTLGTTIGPPGELFF. The CDR3 coding sequence is TGTGCCAGCACCCTGGGGACGACTATAGGGCCACCCGGGGAGCTGTTTTTT.

This clonotype appeared many times. The chain combines TRBV7-2 with TRBJ2-5; a weak D match, TRBD2 (6 bases). V lost 0 bases and J 5 bases, leaving 22 bases between the germline ends. CDR3 size: 18 residues. The germline V gene encodes CDR1 SGHTA and CDR2 FQGNSA. The CDR3 spells CASSLATTVTSRRETQYF. CDR3 bases: TGTGCCAGCAGCTTAGCTACGACTGTTACTAGCCGACGCGAGACCCAGTACTTC.